These T cell receptor beta chains were read from a single sample in a study of CD8+CD57+ T cells in acquired aplastic anemia. In TCRdb, the reads were re-called with MiXCR into one record per CDR3 protein. In the table there are 95,000 to 120,000 distinct CDR3 sequences, around 50% of which are singletons. Sequencing was done on a sample of sorted CD4+, CD8+, or CD8+CD57+ T cells (not recorded which) from PBMCs. These receptors all stem from a human donor in good health, serving as a control. Both conserved end residues are part of each CDR3. The order of the fields is D gene, J gene, clone size, V gene, CDR3 protein, CDR3 DNA. A D gene is named only where the DNA matches it firmly. For some rows the clone size is stated as once, few or many, or as a class when expanded; others skip it.

TRBD1 | TRBJ2-5 | - | TRBV10-2 | CASSEGDSVGETQYF | TGCGCCAGCAGTGAGGGGGACAGTGTGGGAGAGACCCAGTACTTC
- | TRBJ1-2 | - | TRBV24-1 | CATSDPQGEDYGYTF | TGTGCCACCAGTGATCCCCAGGGAGAGGACTATGGCTACACCTTC
- | TRBJ2-3 | - | TRBV7-2 | CASSFNGATDTQYF | TGTGCCAGCAGCTTCAACGGGGCGACAGATACGCAGTATTTT
- | TRBJ2-7 | - | TRBV25-1 | CASSESRRDEQYF | TGTGCCAGCAGTGAATCGCGGAGGGACGAGCAGTACTTC
- | TRBJ1-2 | many | TRBV7-6 | CASSLEGAGSDGYTF | TGTGCCAGCAGCTTAGAGGGTGCCGGTTCGGATGGCTACACCTTC
- | TRBJ2-5 | - | TRBV7-2 | CASSSPLEETQYF | TGTGCCAGCAGTTCGCCCTTGGAAGAGACCCAGTACTTC
- | TRBJ2-2 | - | TRBV29-1 | CSVESRAGNTGELFF | TGCAGCGTTGAAAGCAGGGCCGGGAACACCGGGGAGCTGTTTTTT
- | TRBJ2-7 | - | TRBV25-1 | CASSEYGGEQYF | TGTGCCAGCAGTGAATATGGTGGTGAGCAGTACTTC
- | TRBJ2-1 | few | TRBV20-1 | CSARETDPYNEQFF | TGCAGTGCGAGAGAGACAGACCCATACAATGAGCAGTTCTTC
- | TRBJ1-1 | - | TRBV20-1 | CSAPPNTENTEAFF | TGCAGTGCTCCGCCCAACACCGAGAACACTGAAGCTTTCTTT
TRBD1 | TRBJ1-2 | - | TRBV2 | CASSLGTALNYGYTF | TGTGCCAGTAGCCTAGGGACAGCCTTAAACTATGGCTACACCTTC
TRBD1 | TRBJ1-2 | few | TRBV19 | CASTRTGVYGYTF | TGTGCCAGTACCCGGACAGGGGTCTATGGCTACACCTTC
- | TRBJ2-7 | many | TRBV20-1 | CSARDQIPGGYEQYF | TGCAGTGCTAGAGATCAAATTCCTGGAGGGTACGAGCAGTACTTC
TRBD2 | TRBJ2-7 | many | TRBV20-1 | CSAGRLAGDYEQYF | TGCAGTGCGGGCAGATTAGCGGGGGACTACGAGCAGTACTTC
TRBD1 | TRBJ1-5 | - | TRBV19 | CASQTGPGQPQHF | TGTGCCAGTCAGACAGGGCCTGGGCAGCCCCAGCATTTT
- | TRBJ2-7 | many | TRBV27 | CASSLGGIYEQYF | TGTGCCAGCAGTTTGGGAGGAATCTACGAGCAGTACTTC
- | TRBJ2-7 | many | TRBV4-3 | CASAPSLSYEQYF | TGCGCCAGCGCCCCAAGTCTCTCCTACGAGCAGTACTTC